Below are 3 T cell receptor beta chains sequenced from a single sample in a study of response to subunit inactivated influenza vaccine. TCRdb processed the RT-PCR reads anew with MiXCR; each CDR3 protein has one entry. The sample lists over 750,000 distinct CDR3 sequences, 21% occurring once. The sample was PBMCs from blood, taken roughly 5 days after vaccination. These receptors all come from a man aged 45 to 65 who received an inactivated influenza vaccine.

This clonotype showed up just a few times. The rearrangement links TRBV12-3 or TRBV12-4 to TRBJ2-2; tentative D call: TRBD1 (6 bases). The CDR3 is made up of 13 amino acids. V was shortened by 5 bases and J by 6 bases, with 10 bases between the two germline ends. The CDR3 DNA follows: TGTGCCAGCAGTACAGGGTTCCCCGGGGAGCTGTTTTTT. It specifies CASSTGFPGELFF.

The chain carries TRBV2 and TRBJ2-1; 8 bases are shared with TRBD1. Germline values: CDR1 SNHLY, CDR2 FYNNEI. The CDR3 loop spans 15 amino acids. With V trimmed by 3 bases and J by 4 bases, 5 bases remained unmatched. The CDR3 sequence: CASSDGGQGYNEQFF. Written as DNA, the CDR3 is TGTGCCAGCAGTGATGGTGGACAGGGATACAATGAGCAGTTCTTC.

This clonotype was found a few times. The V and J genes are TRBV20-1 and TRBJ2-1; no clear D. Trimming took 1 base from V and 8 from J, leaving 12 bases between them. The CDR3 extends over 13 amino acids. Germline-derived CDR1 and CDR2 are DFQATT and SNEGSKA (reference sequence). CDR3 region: CSARAGWVDEQFF. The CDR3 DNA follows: TGCAGTGCTAGAGCGGGTTGGGTCGATGAGCAGTTCTTC.